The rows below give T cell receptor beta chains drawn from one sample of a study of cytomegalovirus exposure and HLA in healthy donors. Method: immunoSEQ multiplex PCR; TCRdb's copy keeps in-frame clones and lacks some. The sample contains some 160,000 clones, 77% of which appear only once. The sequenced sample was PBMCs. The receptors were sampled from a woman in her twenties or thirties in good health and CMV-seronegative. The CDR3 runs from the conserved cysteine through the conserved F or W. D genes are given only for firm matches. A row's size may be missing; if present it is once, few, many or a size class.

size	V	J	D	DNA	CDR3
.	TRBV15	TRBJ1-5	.	TGTGCCACCAGCAGCCCGCGGGCACATAGCAATCAGCCCCAGCATTTT	CATSSPRAHSNQPQHF
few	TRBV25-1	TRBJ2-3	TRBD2	TGTGCCAGCAGTGAATACGGACTAGCGGGAGGGCGTACAGATACGCAGTATTTT	CASSEYGLAGGRTDTQYF
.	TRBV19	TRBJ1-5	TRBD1	TGTGCCAGTAGTATGGGACAGGGGAGCAATCAGCCCCAGCATTTT	CASSMGQGSNQPQHF
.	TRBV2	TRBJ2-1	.	TGTGCCAGCAGTGGAGGGGGTTACAATGAGCAGTTCTTC	CASSGGGYNEQFF
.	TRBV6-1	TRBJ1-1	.	TGTGCCAGCAGTGAAGCGCTGGGCGGGGATGAAGCTTTCTTT	CASSEALGGDEAFF
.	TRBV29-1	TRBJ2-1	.	TGCAGCGTTGAAACCCTTAGAGATAGAGGCAATGAGCAGTTCTTC	CSVETLRDRGNEQFF
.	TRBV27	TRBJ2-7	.	TGTGCCAGCAGTTTCCACAGGTCCAATCCTTACGAGCAGTACTTC	CASSFHRSNPYEQYF
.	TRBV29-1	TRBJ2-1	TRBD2	TGCAGCGTTATACCGGGACTAGCGGTTTACAATGAGCAGTTCTTC	CSVIPGLAVYNEQFF
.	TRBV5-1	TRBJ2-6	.	TGCGCCAGCACTGCCGATGGGGGGGCTTTTGGGGCCAACGTCCTGACTTTC	CASTADGGAFGANVLTF
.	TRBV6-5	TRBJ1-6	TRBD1	TGTGCCAGCGGAAGACAGGGGGGGAATTCACCCCTCCACTTT	CASGRQGGNSPLHF
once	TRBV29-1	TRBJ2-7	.	TGCAGCGTTGTGGTCCCGGAGGGGAGGCGCGAGCAGTACTTC	CSVVVPEGRREQYF
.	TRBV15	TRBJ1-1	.	TGTGCCACCAGCCCCCTCCTCGGGGGTGTCACTGAAGCTTTCTTT	CATSPLLGGVTEAFF
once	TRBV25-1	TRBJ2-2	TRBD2	TGTGCCAGCAGACAGAGGGGTCTAGCGGGGTCGAACACCGGGGAGCTGTTTTTT	CASRQRGLAGSNTGELFF
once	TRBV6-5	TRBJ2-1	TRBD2	TGTGCCAGCAGCGACTGGACTAGCGGATACAATGAGCAGTTCTTC	CASSDWTSGYNEQFF
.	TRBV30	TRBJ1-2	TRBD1	TGTGCCTGGAATCTGGCGACAGGGAATGGCTACACCTTC	CAWNLATGNGYTF
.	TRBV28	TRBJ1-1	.	TGTGCCAGCAGTCCCCCCGGGGGTTCTACTGAAGCTTTCTTT	CASSPPGGSTEAFF
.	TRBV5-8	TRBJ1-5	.	TGTGCCAGCAGCTTGGCCGTTGGGGGGGCCCAGCCCCAGCATTTT	CASSLAVGGAQPQHF
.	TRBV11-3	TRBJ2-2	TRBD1	TGTGCCAGCAGCTTAGGTCTCGGGACAGGGACCACCGGGGAGCTGTTTTTT	CASSLGLGTGTTGELFF
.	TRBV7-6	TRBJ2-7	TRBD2	TGTGCCAGCAGCTTATCTAGCGGGAGTTTCTACGAGCAGTACTTC	CASSLSSGSFYEQYF
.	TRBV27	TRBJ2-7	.	TGTGCCAGCAGTTCGAACCGACAAGAATGGGTACGGGAGCAGTACTTC	CASSSNRQEWVREQYF
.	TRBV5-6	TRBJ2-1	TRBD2	TGTGCCAGCAGCTTGGGCGGGGGGGATTACAATGAGCAGTTCTTC	CASSLGGGDYNEQFF
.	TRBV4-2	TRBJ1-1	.	TGTGCCAGCAGCCAACCCTCCACAGGGAACACTGAAGCTTTCTTT	CASSQPSTGNTEAFF
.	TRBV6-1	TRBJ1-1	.	TGTGCCAGCAGCTGGGACGGGGGGCATGGTACTGAAGCTTTCTTT	CASSWDGGHGTEAFF
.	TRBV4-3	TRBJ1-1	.	TGCGCCAGCAGCCAAACGACAGAAGGGGCCACTGAAGCTTTCTTT	CASSQTTEGATEAFF
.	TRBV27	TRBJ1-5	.	TGTGCCAGCAGTTTTGGGCAGGGGCAGCCCCAGCATTTT	CASSFGQGQPQHF
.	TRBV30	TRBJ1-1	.	TGTGCCTGGAGTGAGGACCCAGGGAATATGAACACTGAAGCTTTCTTT	CAWSEDPGNMNTEAFF
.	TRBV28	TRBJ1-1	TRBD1	TGTGCCAGCAGTTTAATCATGACAGGGACAATGAACACTGAAGCTTTCTTT	CASSLIMTGTMNTEAFF
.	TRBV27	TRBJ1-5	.	TGTGCCAGCAGTTTATATCCCGACAGGCAAGAGCCCCAGCATTTT	CASSLYPDRQEPQHF
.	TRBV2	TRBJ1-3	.	TGTGCCAGCAGGGACGAAGGGGGTTTTACTGGAAACACCATATATTTT	CASRDEGGFTGNTIYF
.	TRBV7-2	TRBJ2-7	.	TGTGCCAGCAGCTTAGATTCGGGGGAGGACGTGCGGGAGCAGTACTTC	CASSLDSGEDVREQYF
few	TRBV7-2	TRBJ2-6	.	TGTGCCAGCAGCCCTACTCAAGGAGGAACTGGGGCCAACGTCCTGACTTTC	CASSPTQGGTGANVLTF
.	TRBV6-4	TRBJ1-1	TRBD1	TGTGCCAGCAGTGCGGGACAGGGGAACACTGAAGCTTTCTTT	CASSAGQGNTEAFF
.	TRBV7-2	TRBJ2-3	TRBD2	TGTGCCAGCAGCCCAGGGACTAGCGGGGCTCCTAGCACAGATACGCAGTATTTT	CASSPGTSGAPSTDTQYF